Each of the 2 T cell receptor beta chains below was sequenced from the same sample in a study of T and B cells in COVID-19 patients. TRB rearrangements were amplified by multiplex PCR with BIOMED2 TRB-A/B primers. Each CDR3 protein gets one entry after TCRdb re-called the multiplex PCR reads with MiXCR. This table holds hundreds of distinct CDR3 sequences, roughly a fifth found once. TRB was amplified from around 230-520 ng of blood genomic DNA. Source material: blood. Every receptor here comes from a human donor with active COVID-19.

By frequency in the sample, this clonotype is hyperexpanded (1% or more). V and J are TRBV5-6 and TRBJ2-1; TRBD2 matches at 15 bases. Germline CDR1 is SGHDT and CDR2 is YYEEEE. The J segment lost 7 bases and the V segment lost 5 bases, leaving 4 bases of the junction unmatched. This CDR3 contains 15 residues. CDR3 DNA: TGTGCCAGCAGGCTGGGACTAGCGGGGGGAAATGAGCAGTTCTTC. Amino acids: CASRLGLAGGNEQFF.

In its sample, this clonotype was seen a few times. The V call is TRBV5-1, the J call TRBJ1-1; weak D call: TRBD1 (6 bases). Germline lookup yields CDR1 SGHRS and CDR2 YFSETQ. The CDR3 contains 13 residues. The V end lost 6 bases, the J end lost 7 bases, and 16 bases lay between the germline ends. The CDR3 reads CASKKGQNYEAFF. In nucleotides, the CDR3 is TGCGCCAGCAAAAAAGGACAGAACTATGAAGCTTTCTTT.